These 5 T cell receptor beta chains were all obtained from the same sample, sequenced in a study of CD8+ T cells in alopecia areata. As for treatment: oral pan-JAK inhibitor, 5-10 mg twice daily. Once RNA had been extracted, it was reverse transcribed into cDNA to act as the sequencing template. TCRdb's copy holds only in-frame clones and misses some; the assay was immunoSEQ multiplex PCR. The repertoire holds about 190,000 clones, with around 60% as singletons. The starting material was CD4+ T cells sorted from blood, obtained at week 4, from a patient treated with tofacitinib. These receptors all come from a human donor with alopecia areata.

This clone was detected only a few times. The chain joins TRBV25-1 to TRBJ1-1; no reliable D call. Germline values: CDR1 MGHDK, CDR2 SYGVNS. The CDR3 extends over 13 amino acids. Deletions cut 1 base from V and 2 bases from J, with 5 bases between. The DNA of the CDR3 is TGTGCCAGCAGTGAATCGGCAAACACTGAAGCTTTCTTT. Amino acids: CASSESANTEAFF.

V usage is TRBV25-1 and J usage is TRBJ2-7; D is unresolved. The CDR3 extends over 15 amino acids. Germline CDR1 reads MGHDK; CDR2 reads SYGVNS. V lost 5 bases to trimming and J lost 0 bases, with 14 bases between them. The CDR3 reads CASSTPGFSSYEQYF. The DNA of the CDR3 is TGTGCCAGCAGTACTCCAGGTTTTAGCTCCTACGAGCAGTACTTC.

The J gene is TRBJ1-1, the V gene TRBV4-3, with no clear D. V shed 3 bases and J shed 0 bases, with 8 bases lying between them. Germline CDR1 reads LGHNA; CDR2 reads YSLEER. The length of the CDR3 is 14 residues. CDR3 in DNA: TGCGCCAGCAGCCACCGGACGGTGAACACTGAAGCTTTCTTT. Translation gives CASSHRTVNTEAFF.

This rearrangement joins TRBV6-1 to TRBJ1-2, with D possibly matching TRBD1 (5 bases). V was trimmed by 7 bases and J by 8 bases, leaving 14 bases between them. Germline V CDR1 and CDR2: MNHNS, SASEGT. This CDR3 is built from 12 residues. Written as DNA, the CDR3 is TGTGCCAGCAAGGAGGGGACTAGGGGCTACACCTTC. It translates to CASKEGTRGYTF.

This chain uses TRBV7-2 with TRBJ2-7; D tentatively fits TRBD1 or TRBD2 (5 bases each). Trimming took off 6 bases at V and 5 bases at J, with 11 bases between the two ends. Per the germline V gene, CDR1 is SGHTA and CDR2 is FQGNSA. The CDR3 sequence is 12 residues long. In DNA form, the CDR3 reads TGTGCCAGCAGATCGGGGACCAACGAGCAGTACTTC. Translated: CASRSGTNEQYF.